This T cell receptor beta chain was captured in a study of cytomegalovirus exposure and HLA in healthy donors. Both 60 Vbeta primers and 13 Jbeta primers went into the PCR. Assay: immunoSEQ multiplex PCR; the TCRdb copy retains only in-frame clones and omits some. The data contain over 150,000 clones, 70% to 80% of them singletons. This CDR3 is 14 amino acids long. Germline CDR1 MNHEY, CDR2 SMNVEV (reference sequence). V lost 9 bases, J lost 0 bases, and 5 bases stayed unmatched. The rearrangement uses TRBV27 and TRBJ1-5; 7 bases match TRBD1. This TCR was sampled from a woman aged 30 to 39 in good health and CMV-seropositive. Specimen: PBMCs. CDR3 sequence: CASRGGHSNQPQHF. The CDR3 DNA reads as TGTGCCAGTCGAGGGGGCCATAGCAATCAGCCCCAGCATTTT.